The 22 T cell receptor beta chains below were found in one sample sequenced in a study of blood T cell repertoires in COVID-19. Sequencing was performed with immunoSEQ multiplex PCR; in TCRdb, only in-frame clones are kept and a portion is missing. Altogether about 73,000 clones are present, roughly 84% being singletons, with the ten largest covering roughly 2.5%. Sequencing was performed on peripheral blood. The receptors here all came from a man aged 80 or over with active or convalescent COVID-19.

The chain employs TRBV10-2 and TRBJ1-1, with D tentatively TRBD1 (5 bases). Trimming stripped 0 bases from V and 6 bases from J, with 11 bases between. The CDR3 totals 14 residues. Germline V gives CDR1 WSHSY, CDR2 SAAADI. CDR3 loop: CASSESLWGAEAFF. The DNA for the CDR3 is TGCGCCAGCAGTGAGTCGCTCTGGGGGGCTGAAGCTTTCTTT.

This sequence joins TRBV27 and TRBJ1-6; no definite D call. Germline V lookup: CDR1 MNHEY, CDR2 SMNVEV (reference sequence). V was trimmed by 0 bases and J by 14 bases, leaving 14 bases between them. This CDR3 has 14 amino acids. CDR3 loop: CASSLSRSPLSLHF. DNA for the CDR3: TGTGCCAGCAGTTTATCCAGGTCCCCCTTATCCCTCCACTTT.

This chain joins TRBV11-3 and TRBJ2-5; weak D call: TRBD1 (5 bases). The V gene's germline CDR1 is SGHNT and CDR2 YENEEA. The CDR3 is made up of 15 amino acids. Trimming took 1 base from V and 4 from J, leaving 13 bases between them. This CDR3 is CASSLGLQTAETQYF. The DNA for the CDR3 is TGTGCCAGCAGCTTAGGATTACAGACAGCAGAGACCCAGTACTTC.

V is TRBV18 and J is TRBJ1-5; no clear D gene. The germline CDR1 and CDR2 sequences are KGHSH and LQKENI. The V end lost 5 bases, the J end lost 8 bases, and 16 bases lay between the germline ends. The CDR3 sequence is 14 residues long. In nucleotides, the CDR3 is TGTGCCAGCTCAGCAGACCGACTAGTGGAGCCCCAGCATTTT. Protein sequence: CASSADRLVEPQHF.

For the CDR3, the DNA is TGTGCCAGCAGCAAAACTAGCGGGCGATACAATGAGCAGTTCTTC. This gives the protein CASSKTSGRYNEQFF. This chain links TRBV6-2 or TRBV6-3 with TRBJ2-1; 9 positions match TRBD2. The CDR3 extends over 15 amino acids. V lost 6 bases and J lost 4; bases outside the gene matches: 7. The germline gives CDR1 MNHEY, CDR2 SVGEGT.

Only one count was recorded for this clone. The J gene is TRBJ1-2, the V gene TRBV6-6; 7 bases are shared with TRBD1. The V gene end was trimmed by 4 bases and the J gene end by 7 bases; junction bases not matched to a gene: 6. The germline V gene has CDR1 MNHNY and CDR2 SVGAGI (reference sequence). This CDR3 spans 13 amino acids. This CDR3 is CASSFNRGGGYTF. The CDR3 DNA follows: TGTGCCAGCAGTTTCAACAGGGGAGGTGGCTACACCTTC.

The rearrangement links TRBV27 to TRBJ2-1, with TRBD1 as a possible D gene (6 bases). Germline V gives CDR1 MNHEY, CDR2 SMNVEV (reference sequence). This CDR3 spans 12 amino acids. The V end lost 3 bases, the J end lost 6 bases, and 6 bases lay between the germline ends. CDR3 nucleotide sequence: TGTGCCAGCAGTTTGACAGGCAATGAGCAGTTCTTC. It translates to CASSLTGNEQFF.

The chain links TRBV4-2 to TRBJ2-1; the match to TRBD1 covers 8 bases. The length of the CDR3 is 14 residues. V trimming: 1 base; J trimming: 8 bases; junction bases outside the gene matches: 4. Germline values: CDR1 LGHNA, CDR2 YNFKEQ. This CDR3 reads CASSQGTGYDEQFF. CDR3 sequence (DNA): TGTGCCAGCAGCCAAGGGACAGGGTACGATGAGCAGTTCTTC.

The gene calls are TRBV6-2 or TRBV6-3 and TRBJ2-1; 9 nucleotides line up with TRBD1. Losses at the gene ends were 0 bases for V and 4 bases for J; bases not matched to a gene: 4. This CDR3 is 16 amino acids long. The germline gives CDR1 MNHEY, CDR2 SVGEGT. CDR3 nucleotides: TGTGCCAGCAGTTACTCGACGGGACAGGGTTACAATGAGCAGTTCTTC. This translates into CASSYSTGQGYNEQFF.

This clone has just a few counts. The V gene is TRBV6-5, the J gene TRBJ1-2; D unclear. The CDR3 loop spans 13 amino acids. Germline-derived CDR1 and CDR2 are MNHEY and SVGAGI. Trimming took 2 bases from V and 5 from J, leaving 9 bases between them. CDR3 sequence reads: CASSYRSGYGYTF. The CDR3 DNA follows: TGTGCCAGCAGTTACCGGAGCGGATATGGCTACACCTTC.

This chain uses TRBV2 with TRBJ1-1; D gene unclear. The CDR3 is made up of 14 amino acids. Trimming stripped 3 bases from V and 0 bases from J, with 8 bases between. Germline assignment: CDR1 SNHLY and CDR2 FYNNEI. DNA of the CDR3: TGTGCCAGCAGTGAGGAGATGGTGAACACTGAAGCTTTCTTT. This codes for CASSEEMVNTEAFF.

The chain has TRBV25-1 and TRBJ1-6; 9 bases are a match to TRBD1. The CDR3 length is 15 residues. The V segment lost 2 bases and the J segment 7 bases; nucleotides outside the gene matches: 3. CDR1 MGHDK and CDR2 SYGVNS come from the germline V gene. CDR3 sequence (DNA): TGTGCCAGCAGTGAACGAGGACAGGGGAATTCACCCCTCCACTTT. It is translated as CASSERGQGNSPLHF.

Written as DNA, the CDR3 is TGCGCCAGCAGCCTTACCCTCGGGACAGGGGATTTCTCTGGAAACACCATATATTTT. This translates into CASSLTLGTGDFSGNTIYF. The chain is built from TRBV4-1 and TRBJ1-3, with TRBD1 matching 10 bases. With 4 bases clipped from V and 0 bases from J, the junction kept 12 bases outside the gene matches. The V gene's germline CDR1 is MGHRA and CDR2 YSYEKL. The CDR3 contains 19 residues.

This sequence joins TRBV3-1 (or the pseudogene TRBV3-2) and TRBJ2-2, with D perhaps TRBD2 (6 bases). Trimming left V 1 base short and J 4 bases short, with 13 bases between. The CDR3 runs 16 residues. CDR1 is LGHDT and CDR2 is YNNKEL in the germline V gene (reference sequence). The CDR3 nucleotides are TGTGCCAGCAGCCAAGGGCGGGCGGGACCCACCGGGGAGCTGTTTTTT. This sequence encodes CASSQGRAGPTGELFF.

This rearrangement joins TRBV5-8 to TRBJ1-2; D ambiguous. The CDR3 runs 12 residues. V dropped 3 bases and J dropped 2 bases, with 5 bases sitting between them. Germline values: CDR1 SGHTS, CDR2 YDEGEE. The CDR3 protein is CASSSGNYGYTF. The DNA for the CDR3 is TGTGCCAGCAGCTCCGGGAACTATGGCTACACCTTC.

V usage is TRBV6-1 and J usage is TRBJ1-5, with TRBD1 matching 9 bases. Germline-derived CDR1 and CDR2 are MNHNS and SASEGT. The length of the CDR3 is 16 residues. After removal of 4 bases from V and 1 base from J, the junction contained 5 bases not matched to a gene. DNA of the CDR3: TGTGCCAGCAGTGCGGGGACAGGGCGGAGCAATCAGCCCCAGCATTTT. It encodes CASSAGTGRSNQPQHF.

This clone turned up a few times. CDR3 region: CASSPRTGRSMNTEAFF. CDR3 nucleotide sequence: TGTGCCAGTAGTCCGCGGACAGGGAGATCAATGAACACTGAAGCTTTCTTT. The chain combines TRBV19 with TRBJ1-1; TRBD1 matches 8 bases. This CDR3 has 17 residues. V was clipped by 5 bases and J by 0 bases; unmatched bases: 11. Germline V gives CDR1 LNHDA, CDR2 SQIVND (reference sequence).

To note about this clone: The CDR3 end shows no conserved phenylalanine or tryptophan, and so a read error is likely. Because the CDR3's place on the DNA is in doubt, the DNA is left out and the CDR3 is given as listed by TCRdb. The rearrangement uses TRBV30 and TRBJ1-6; the table names TRBD1, a call not compared with the DNA. A total of 10 residues make up the CDR3, ends included. Germline CDR1 reads GTSNPN; CDR2 reads SVGIG (reference sequence). The CDR3 loop reads CAWTPGQGAD.

The chain joins TRBV4-1 to TRBJ1-2; tentative D call: TRBD1 (6 bases). V was clipped by 2 bases and J by 6 bases, with 13 bases between them. Germline assignment: CDR1 MGHRA and CDR2 YSYEKL. The CDR3 contains 14 residues. CDR3 bases: TGCGCCAGCAGCCAACCGACCGGGACAAATGGCTACACCTTC. It is translated as CASSQPTGTNGYTF.

J is TRBJ1-2 and V is TRBV3-1 (or the pseudogene TRBV3-2); D perhaps matches TRBD1 (5 bases). The V gene lost 2 bases and the J gene lost 2 bases, with 9 bases spanning the gap. The CDR3 has 14 amino acids. The germline V gene has CDR1 LGHDT and CDR2 YNNKEL (reference sequence). The CDR3 nucleotides are TGTGCCAGCAGCCAAAAGGGGTTGAACTATGGCTACACCTTC. Translation: CASSQKGLNYGYTF.

This clone appeared a few times. This chain links TRBV5-1 with TRBJ2-7, with 8 nucleotides matching TRBD1. With V trimmed by 4 bases and J by 3 bases, 3 bases remained unmatched. The CDR3 totals 13 residues. CDR1 SGHRS and CDR2 YFSETQ come from the germline V gene. The DNA of the CDR3 is TGCGCCAGCAGCCTCGACAGGGGCTACGAGCAGTACTTC. Translating it yields CASSLDRGYEQYF.

This clone occurred once. The chain is built from TRBV19 and TRBJ2-3; TRBD2 agrees at 9 bases. Trimming at V came to 3 bases and at J to 1 base, leaving 8 bases not matched to a gene. CDR1 LNHDA and CDR2 SQIVND come from the germline V gene (reference sequence). The CDR3 has 17 residues. CDR3 protein: CASSIGGLASGTDTQYF. The CDR3 DNA follows: TGTGCCAGTAGTATTGGCGGACTAGCGTCCGGCACAGATACGCAGTATTTT.